This is a list of T cell receptor beta chains from one sample in a study of T-cell reconstitution after alpha-beta-depleted transplantation in children. TCRdb itself ran the PCR reads through MiXCR, one entry per CDR3 protein. In the table there are about 610,000 distinct CDR3 sequences, 10% to 13% of which are singletons. This specimen was PBMCs from the stem cell graft donor, taken from the stem cell graft. These receptors all come from a human donor who donated a stem cell graft to a child with acute myeloid leukemia. CDR3s include the opening cysteine and the closing phenylalanine or tryptophan. The D gene is left open where the match is weak. Only part of the rows carry a size: once, few, many, or a class if the clone is expanded.

J | size | V | D | CDR3 | DNA
TRBJ1-4 | NA | TRBV27 | NA | CTISLGLGLVTGSNEKLFF | TGTACCATCAGTTTGGGACTGGGATTGGTTACAGGGTCTAATGAAAAACTGTTTTTT
TRBJ1-2 | NA | TRBV7-2 | TRBD1 | CASSLGTGGSGYTF | TGTGCCAGCAGCTTAGGGACAGGGGGGTCTGGCTACACCTTC
TRBJ2-2 | NA | TRBV3-1 | NA | CASSQGPGELFF | TGTGCCAGCAGCCAAGGCCCCGGGGAGCTGTTTTTT
TRBJ2-1 | few | TRBV2 | TRBD2 | CASSVSPPSGSYYNEQFF | TGTGCCAGCAGTGTTTCTCCTCCTAGCGGGAGTTACTACAATGAGCAGTTCTTC
TRBJ2-7 | many | TRBV15 | TRBD1 | CATSRRDRGRYEQYF | TGTGCCACCAGCAGACGGGACAGGGGACGCTACGAGCAGTACTTC
TRBJ1-6 | NA | TRBV7-2 | NA | CASSLSSLSYNSPLHF | TGTGCCAGCAGCTTAAGCAGCCTCTCCTATAATTCACCCCTCCACTTT
TRBJ1-1 | NA | TRBV25-1 | NA | CASSELGGGEAFF | TGTGCCAGCAGTGAATTGGGGGGAGGTGAAGCTTTCTTT
TRBJ2-1 | NA | TRBV12-3/TRBV12-4 | NA | CASSLVLSPNEQFF | TGTGCCAGCAGTTTAGTACTCTCCCCCAATGAGCAGTTCTTC
TRBJ2-3 | NA | TRBV12-3/TRBV12-4 | NA | CASRTSERTDTQYF | TGTGCCAGCAGAACTTCCGAACGAACAGATACGCAGTATTTT
TRBJ2-1 | many | TRBV27 | NA | CASSFNPRTPYNEQFF | TGTGCCAGCAGTTTTAACCCCCGCACCCCGTACAATGAGCAGTTCTTC
TRBJ2-1 | many | TRBV12-3/TRBV12-4 | NA | CASSTDSYNEQFF | TGTGCCAGCTCAACTGACTCTTACAATGAGCAGTTCTTC
TRBJ2-2 | few | TRBV20-1 | NA | CSARKGEAMNTGELFF | TGCAGTGCTAGAAAGGGCGAAGCGATGAACACCGGGGAGCTGTTTTTT
TRBJ2-1 | few | TRBV7-9 | TRBD1 | CASSETGVGYNEQFF | TGTGCCAGCAGCGAAACAGGGGTGGGTTACAATGAGCAGTTCTTC
TRBJ2-1 | few | TRBV20-1 | TRBD1 | CSATHLGQGHLSYNEQFF | TGCAGTGCTACCCACCTGGGACAGGGTCACCTTTCCTACAATGAGCAGTTCTTC
TRBJ2-2 | few | TRBV20-1 | NA | CSARVAGLTGELFF | TGCAGTGCTAGAGTGGCGGGGCTCACCGGGGAGCTGTTTTTT
TRBJ2-7 | many | TRBV20-1 | NA | CSARAIARTYEQYF | TGCAGTGCTAGAGCAATCGCCCGAACCTACGAGCAGTACTTC
TRBJ2-7 | few | TRBV15 | NA | CATSRGETPRSYEQYF | TGTGCCACCAGCAGAGGGGAAACTCCTAGGTCCTACGAGCAGTACTTC
TRBJ2-7 | few | TRBV20-1 | NA | CSAGDPRGGDEQYF | TGCAGTGCTGGAGACCCCAGGGGCGGGGACGAGCAGTACTTC
TRBJ2-3 | few | TRBV6-2/TRBV6-3 | NA | CASSPLGLNTDTQYF | TGTGCCAGCAGCCCCCTAGGGCTAAACACAGATACGCAGTATTTT
TRBJ2-7 | NA | TRBV28 | NA | CASSLSGRSFSYEQYF | TGTGCCAGCAGTTTATCGGGCAGGTCGTTCTCCTACGAGCAGTACTTC
TRBJ2-3 | NA | TRBV30 | TRBD2 | CAWSGPGLAGGGTQYF | TGTGCCTGGAGTGGGCCGGGACTAGCGGGAGGCGGTACGCAGTATTTT
TRBJ2-2 | few | TRBV7-8 | TRBD2 | CASSLVGGYGELFF | TGTGCCAGCAGCTTAGTGGGGGGGTACGGGGAGCTGTTTTTT
TRBJ2-1 | few | TRBV5-1 | NA | CASRLGEAVFNEQFF | TGCGCCAGCAGACTAGGCGAGGCCGTGTTCAATGAGCAGTTCTTC
TRBJ1-1 | few | TRBV7-9 | TRBD1 | CASSLGGTGVSEAFF | TGTGCCAGCAGCTTAGGCGGGACAGGGGTCTCTGAAGCTTTCTTT
TRBJ2-1 | many | TRBV24-1 | NA | CATSDLSSETYNEQFF | TGTGCCACCAGTGATTTATCCAGCGAGACCTACAATGAGCAGTTCTTC
TRBJ2-1 | NA | TRBV15 | TRBD1 | CATSRDQGQGNEQFF | TGTGCCACCAGCAGAGATCAGGGACAGGGGAATGAGCAGTTCTTC
TRBJ1-1 | NA | TRBV11-2 | NA | CASSFDRGWVLRNTEAFF | TGTGCCAGCAGCTTTGATCGCGGGTGGGTCCTCAGGAACACTGAAGCTTTCTTT
TRBJ2-7 | NA | TRBV20-1 | TRBD2 | CCASILPGASGYEQYF | TGCTGTGCTAGCATTCTCCCCGGGGCTAGCGGCTACGAGCAGTACTTC
TRBJ2-5 | many | TRBV9 | NA | CASSSALGRQETQYF | TGTGCCAGCAGCTCTGCTCTTGGCCGCCAAGAGACCCAGTACTTC
TRBJ2-1 | few | TRBV4-3 | TRBD2 | CASSLQLADPPFF | TGCGCCAGCAGCCTCCAACTAGCGGACCCCCCGTTCTTC
TRBJ2-1 | few | TRBV28 | NA | CASLSSYNEQFF | TGTGCCTCCCTGAGCTCCTACAATGAGCAGTTCTTC
TRBJ1-1 | few | TRBV30 | NA | CAWRQKDTEAFF | TGTGCCTGGAGGCAGAAAGACACTGAAGCTTTCTTT
TRBJ1-3 | many | TRBV6-5 | NA | CASSRQISGNTIYF | TGTGCCAGCAGCCGACAGATCTCTGGAAACACCATATATTTT
TRBJ2-3 | few | TRBV12-3/TRBV12-4 | TRBD2 | CASERDSTDTQYF | TGTGCCAGCGAGCGGGATTCCACAGATACGCAGTATTTT
TRBJ2-1 | NA | TRBV7-9 | NA | CASSLGGIPTYNEQFF | TGTGCCAGCAGCTTAGGTGGCATCCCTACCTACAATGAGCAGTTCTTC
TRBJ2-1 | many | TRBV12-3/TRBV12-4 | NA | CASSLLARGLTSRGSYNEQFF | TGTGCCAGCAGTTTATTGGCCCGTGGACTCACAAGCAGGGGTTCCTACAATGAGCAGTTCTTC
TRBJ2-6 | NA | TRBV9 | TRBD1 | CASTLVDRGLISGANVLTF | TGTGCCAGCACCCTCGTCGACAGGGGGCTAATCTCTGGGGCCAACGTCCTGACTTTC
TRBJ2-3 | many | TRBV24-1 | TRBD2 | CATSDGTSGGDTQYF | TGTGCCACCAGTGATGGGACTAGCGGGGGAGATACGCAGTATTTT
TRBJ2-7 | many | TRBV11-2 | NA | CASSFGTSSSYEQYF | TGTGCCAGCAGCTTCGGGACCTCGAGCTCCTACGAGCAGTACTTC
TRBJ2-1 | few | TRBV6-2/TRBV6-3 | TRBD2 | CASSYGAGDSDEQFF | TGTGCCAGCAGTTACGGGGCGGGAGATTCGGATGAGCAGTTCTTC
TRBJ2-7 | many | TRBV7-2 | NA | CASSLRGVVSYEQYF | TGTGCCAGCAGCTTAAGAGGGGTGGTCTCCTACGAGCAGTACTTC
TRBJ1-2 | NA | TRBV5-1 | TRBD1 | CASSLETGYGGYTF | TGCGCCAGCAGCTTGGAGACAGGGTATGGTGGCTACACCTTC
TRBJ2-3 | NA | TRBV6-2/TRBV6-3 | NA | CASSYSLAWTDTQYF | TGTGCCAGCAGTTATTCGCTAGCTTGGACAGATACGCAGTATTTT
TRBJ2-4 | NA | TRBV7-8 | TRBD1 | CASSFRVTGEVAKNIQYF | TGTGCCAGCAGCTTCAGAGTGACAGGGGAGGTAGCCAAAAACATTCAGTACTTC
TRBJ2-1 | many | TRBV29-1 | TRBD1 | CSAETGSRYNEQFF | TGCAGCGCAGAGACAGGGTCGAGATACAATGAGCAGTTCTTC
TRBJ2-7 | NA | TRBV6-5 | NA | CASSYSGVTVHSYEQYF | TGTGCCAGCAGTTACTCTGGGGTTACCGTCCATTCCTACGAGCAGTACTTC
TRBJ2-1 | NA | TRBV29-1 | NA | CSVRAALGEQFF | TGCAGCGTTCGTGCGGCGTTAGGTGAGCAGTTCTTC
TRBJ2-7 | NA | TRBV21-1 | NA | CASSMDSYYEQYF | TGTGCCAGCAGCATGGACTCATACTACGAGCAGTACTTC
TRBJ1-5 | NA | TRBV12-3/TRBV12-4 | NA | CASSLIDPRQSNQPQHF | TGTGCCAGCAGTTTAATTGATCCCCGGCAGAGCAATCAGCCCCAGCATTTT
TRBJ2-5 | NA | TRBV6-1 | TRBD1 | CASSGGTGTRETQYF | TGTGCCAGCAGCGGGGGGACAGGGACAAGGGAGACCCAGTACTTC
TRBJ2-1 | few | TRBV20-1 | TRBD2 | CSAPRGGSYNEQFF | TGCAGTGCCCCCCGGGGGGGATCCTACAATGAGCAGTTCTTC
TRBJ1-1 | NA | TRBV3-1 | NA | CASSQVQAERGAVF | TGTGCCAGCAGCCAAGTACAGGCAGAACGAGGAGCTGTCTTT
TRBJ2-3 | many | TRBV20-1 | NA | CSDVAENTDTQYF | TGCAGTGACGTAGCGGAGAACACAGATACGCAGTATTTT